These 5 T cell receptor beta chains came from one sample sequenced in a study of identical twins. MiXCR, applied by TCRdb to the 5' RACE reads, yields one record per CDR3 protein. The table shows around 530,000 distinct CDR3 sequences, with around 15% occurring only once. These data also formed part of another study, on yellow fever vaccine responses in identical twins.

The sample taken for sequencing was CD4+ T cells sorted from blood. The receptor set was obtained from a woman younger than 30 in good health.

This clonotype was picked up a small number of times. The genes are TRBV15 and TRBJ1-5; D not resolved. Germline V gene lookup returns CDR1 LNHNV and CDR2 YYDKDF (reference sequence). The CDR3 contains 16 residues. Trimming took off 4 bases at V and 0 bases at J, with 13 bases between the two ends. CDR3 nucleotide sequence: TGTGCCACCAGCAAGGGAGAGAGGTATAGCAATCAGCCCCAGCATTTT. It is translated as CATSKGERYSNQPQHF.

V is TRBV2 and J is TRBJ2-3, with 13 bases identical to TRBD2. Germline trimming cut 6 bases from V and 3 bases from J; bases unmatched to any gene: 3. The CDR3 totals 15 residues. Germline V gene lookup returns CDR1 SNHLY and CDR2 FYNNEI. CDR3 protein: CASRLAGGPTDTQYF. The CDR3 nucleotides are TGTGCCAGCAGACTAGCGGGGGGGCCTACAGATACGCAGTATTTT. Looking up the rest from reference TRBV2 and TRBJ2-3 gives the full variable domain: EPEVTQTPSHQVTQMGQEVILRCVPISNHLYFYWYRQILGQKVEFLVSFYNNEISEKSEIFDDQFSVERPDGSNFTLKIRSTKLEDSAMYFCASRLAGGPTDTQYFGPGTRLTVL.

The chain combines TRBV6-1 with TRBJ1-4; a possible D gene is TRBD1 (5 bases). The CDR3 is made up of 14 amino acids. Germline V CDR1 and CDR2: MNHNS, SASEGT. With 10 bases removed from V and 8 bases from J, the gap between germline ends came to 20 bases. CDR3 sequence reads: CATNLGVVGEKLFF. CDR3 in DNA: TGTGCCACTAATTTGGGGGTAGTCGGAGAAAAACTGTTTTTT.

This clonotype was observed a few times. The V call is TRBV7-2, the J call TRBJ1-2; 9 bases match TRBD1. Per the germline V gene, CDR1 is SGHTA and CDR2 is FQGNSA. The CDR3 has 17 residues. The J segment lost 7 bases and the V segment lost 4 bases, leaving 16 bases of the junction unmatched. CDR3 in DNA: TGTGCCAGCAGCTCTAGCCCTAGCCGGGACAGGGAAGCTGGCTACACCTTC. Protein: CASSSSPSRDREAGYTF.

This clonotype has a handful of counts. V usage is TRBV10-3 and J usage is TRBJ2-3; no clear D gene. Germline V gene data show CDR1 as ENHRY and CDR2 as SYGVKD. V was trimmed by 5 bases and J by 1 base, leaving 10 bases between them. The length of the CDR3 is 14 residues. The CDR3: CAISSRGGTDTQYF. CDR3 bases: TGTGCCATCAGTTCCAGAGGAGGCACAGATACGCAGTATTTT.